These 4 T cell receptor beta chains came from one sample sequenced in a study of T cells in Graves' hyperthyroidism and ophthalmopathy. It was RNA transcripts that yielded the amplified TCR beta CDR3 regions. An initial round of RT-PCR targeting the TCR CDR3 relied on the HTBI primer set. TCRdb recomputed calls from the multiplex PCR reads with MiXCR, one row per CDR3 protein. The repertoire holds some 210,000 distinct CDR3 sequences, with about a sixth as singletons. Material for sequencing was blood. The origin of the receptors is a man aged 50-60 years with Graves' hyperthyroidism.

This clonotype has a count of ten or more. The genes are TRBV6-2 or TRBV6-3 and TRBJ2-1; TRBD2 aligns across 11 bases. V shed 6 bases and J 7 bases; nucleotides not matched to a gene: 8. This CDR3 comprises 15 residues. The germline CDR1 and CDR2 sequences are MNHEY and SVGEGT. CDR3 amino acids: CASSQPLAGVNEQFF. DNA for the CDR3: TGTGCCAGCAGCCAGCCACTAGCGGGAGTGAATGAGCAGTTCTTC.

This clonotype was found many times. The V gene is TRBV11-3, the J gene TRBJ2-1, with 8 bases fitting TRBD2. The CDR3 contains 16 residues. Germline CDR1 reads SGHNT; CDR2 reads YENEEA. V was clipped by 5 bases and J by 6 bases; unmatched bases: 12. For the CDR3, the DNA is TGTGCCAGCAGCGGCCGCGTTGGGGCGGGGGGCAATGAGCAGTTCTTC. Translation gives CASSGRVGAGGNEQFF.

Ten or more counts support this clonotype. The chain combines TRBV7-2 with TRBJ2-7; perhaps TRBD1 as D (6 bases). The CDR3 has 14 residues. V shed 2 bases and J shed 3 bases, with 11 bases lying between them. The germline CDR1 and CDR2 sequences are SGHTA and FQGNSA. DNA of the CDR3: TGTGCCAGCAGCTTACAACAGGGTGACTACGAGCAGTACTTC. It translates to CASSLQQGDYEQYF.

This clonotype was observed many times. The chain has TRBV28 and TRBJ1-3; D remains unclear. V lost 4 bases, J lost 0 bases, and 13 bases lay in between. CDR3 length: 16 residues. The V gene's germline CDR1 is MDHEN and CDR2 SYDVKM. The CDR3 sequence: CASSSPRYNSGNTIYF. The CDR3 DNA reads as TGTGCCAGCAGTTCGCCCCGGTACAACTCTGGAAACACCATATATTTT.